The rows below give T cell receptor beta chains drawn from one sample of a study of patients and donors after allogeneic stem cell transplantation. TCRdb re-derived calls from the RT-PCR reads in MiXCR, one entry per CDR3 protein. Among roughly 960,000 distinct CDR3 sequences, 18% were seen once, and the ten largest hold 6%. Sequencing was done on a sample of blood, either unsorted or a sorted T cell fraction (not recorded which). The source of these receptors is a human donor who was either an allogeneic HSCT recipient or a stem cell or donor lymphocyte infusion donor (not recorded which). It is not recorded whose cells these are; they may come from a transplant donor. CDR3s leave out the opening cysteine and the closing phenylalanine or tryptophan. A D gene is named only where the DNA matches it firmly.

D gene: -; CDR3 length: 12; V gene: TRBV4-2; J gene: TRBJ1-2; CDR3 protein: ASSQGDNLYGYT
D gene: TRBD2; CDR3 length: 14; V gene: TRBV20-1; J gene: TRBJ2-6; CDR3 protein: SASSLAGAGANVLT
D gene: TRBD1; CDR3 length: 14; V gene: TRBV24-1; J gene: TRBJ1-5; CDR3 protein: ATSPGQDFSNQPQH
D gene: -; CDR3 length: 13; V gene: TRBV27; J gene: TRBJ2-7; CDR3 protein: ASSFLRGASYEQY
D gene: -; CDR3 length: 12; V gene: TRBV6-1; J gene: TRBJ1-1; CDR3 protein: ASSQIYMTGEAF
D gene: TRBD2; CDR3 length: 13; V gene: TRBV4-1; J gene: TRBJ2-7; CDR3 protein: ASSQLSGGAYEQY
D gene: TRBD2; CDR3 length: 10; V gene: TRBV6-5; J gene: TRBJ2-7; CDR3 protein: ASRRENYEQY
D gene: TRBD1; CDR3 length: 14; V gene: TRBV7-2; J gene: TRBJ1-5; CDR3 protein: ASSAGQGDSNQPQH
D gene: -; CDR3 length: 12; V gene: TRBV29-1; J gene: TRBJ1-2; CDR3 protein: SVARGGERVGYT
D gene: -; CDR3 length: 14; V gene: TRBV20-1; J gene: TRBJ2-5; CDR3 protein: SARAPHWVSPEAQY
D gene: -; CDR3 length: 12; V gene: TRBV4-1; J gene: TRBJ2-7; CDR3 protein: ASSQKEGSYEQY
D gene: -; CDR3 length: 13; V gene: TRBV6-2/TRBV6-3; J gene: TRBJ2-1; CDR3 protein: ASSLDGGRYNEQF
D gene: TRBD2; CDR3 length: 12; V gene: TRBV12-3/TRBV12-4; J gene: TRBJ2-2; CDR3 protein: ASNPLGRAGELF
D gene: -; CDR3 length: 12; V gene: TRBV4-1; J gene: TRBJ2-5; CDR3 protein: ASSQHLGEETQY
D gene: -; CDR3 length: 12; V gene: TRBV9; J gene: TRBJ2-2; CDR3 protein: ASSVALGGGELF
D gene: -; CDR3 length: 15; V gene: TRBV3-1; J gene: TRBJ2-1; CDR3 protein: ASSQDPSRRSYNEQF
D gene: -; CDR3 length: 13; V gene: TRBV7-6; J gene: TRBJ1-1; CDR3 protein: ASSPQPSTGTEAF
D gene: TRBD1; CDR3 length: 13; V gene: TRBV5-4; J gene: TRBJ2-1; CDR3 protein: ASSPQGARGNEQF
D gene: -; CDR3 length: 14; V gene: TRBV19; J gene: TRBJ2-7; CDR3 protein: ASSPRTILTGYEQY
D gene: -; CDR3 length: 12; V gene: TRBV28; J gene: TRBJ1-5; CDR3 protein: ASSSPGYNQPQH
D gene: TRBD2; CDR3 length: 13; V gene: TRBV12-3/TRBV12-4; J gene: TRBJ2-7; CDR3 protein: ASKKGGGRPDEQY
D gene: TRBD1; CDR3 length: 14; V gene: TRBV4-3; J gene: TRBJ2-2; CDR3 protein: ASSHEQGFGTGELF
D gene: -; CDR3 length: 13; V gene: TRBV6-5; J gene: TRBJ2-7; CDR3 protein: ASSYSLSGLYEQY
D gene: -; CDR3 length: 11; V gene: TRBV11-1; J gene: TRBJ1-1; CDR3 protein: ASSQARIVDAF
D gene: -; CDR3 length: 13; V gene: TRBV11-2; J gene: TRBJ1-3; CDR3 protein: ASSLLGAKGNTIY
D gene: -; CDR3 length: 13; V gene: TRBV5-1; J gene: TRBJ1-5; CDR3 protein: ASSPAGGSNQPQH
D gene: -; CDR3 length: 13; V gene: TRBV5-6; J gene: TRBJ1-5; CDR3 protein: ASSPGAGSNQPQH
D gene: TRBD1; CDR3 length: 14; V gene: TRBV5-1; J gene: TRBJ1-2; CDR3 protein: ASSPGEQGRSYGYT
D gene: -; CDR3 length: 14; V gene: TRBV6-5; J gene: TRBJ1-1; CDR3 protein: ASSYFGGGLNTEAF
D gene: -; CDR3 length: 14; V gene: TRBV6-5; J gene: TRBJ2-7; CDR3 protein: ASSSPLGQAFYEQY
D gene: -; CDR3 length: 13; V gene: TRBV7-2; J gene: TRBJ2-2; CDR3 protein: ASSRPKGRTGELF
D gene: -; CDR3 length: 12; V gene: TRBV20-1; J gene: TRBJ2-7; CDR3 protein: SARSPGYSYEQY
D gene: -; CDR3 length: 13; V gene: TRBV5-5; J gene: TRBJ1-5; CDR3 protein: ASSLTIVGLRPQH
D gene: -; CDR3 length: 12; V gene: TRBV19; J gene: TRBJ1-5; CDR3 protein: ASSHRDRNQPQH
D gene: TRBD2; CDR3 length: 14; V gene: TRBV4-2; J gene: TRBJ2-5; CDR3 protein: ASSQELAGVWETQY